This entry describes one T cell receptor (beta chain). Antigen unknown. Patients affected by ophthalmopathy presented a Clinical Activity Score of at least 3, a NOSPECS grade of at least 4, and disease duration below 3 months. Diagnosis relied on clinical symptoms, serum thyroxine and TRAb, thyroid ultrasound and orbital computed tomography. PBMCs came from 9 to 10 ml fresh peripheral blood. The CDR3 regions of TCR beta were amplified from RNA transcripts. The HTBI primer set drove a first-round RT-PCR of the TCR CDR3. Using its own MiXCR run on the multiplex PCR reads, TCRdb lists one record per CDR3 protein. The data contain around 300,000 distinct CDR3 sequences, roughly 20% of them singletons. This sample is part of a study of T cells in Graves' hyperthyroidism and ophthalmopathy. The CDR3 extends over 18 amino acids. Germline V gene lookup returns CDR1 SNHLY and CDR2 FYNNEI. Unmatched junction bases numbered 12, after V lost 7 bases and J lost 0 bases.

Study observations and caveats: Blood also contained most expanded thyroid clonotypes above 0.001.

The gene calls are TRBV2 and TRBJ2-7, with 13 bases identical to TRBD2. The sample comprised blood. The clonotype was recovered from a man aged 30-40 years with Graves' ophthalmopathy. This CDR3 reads CASTTPWGTSGASYEQYF. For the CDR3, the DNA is TGTGCCAGCACCACTCCTTGGGGGACTAGCGGGGCCTCCTACGAGCAGTACTTC.